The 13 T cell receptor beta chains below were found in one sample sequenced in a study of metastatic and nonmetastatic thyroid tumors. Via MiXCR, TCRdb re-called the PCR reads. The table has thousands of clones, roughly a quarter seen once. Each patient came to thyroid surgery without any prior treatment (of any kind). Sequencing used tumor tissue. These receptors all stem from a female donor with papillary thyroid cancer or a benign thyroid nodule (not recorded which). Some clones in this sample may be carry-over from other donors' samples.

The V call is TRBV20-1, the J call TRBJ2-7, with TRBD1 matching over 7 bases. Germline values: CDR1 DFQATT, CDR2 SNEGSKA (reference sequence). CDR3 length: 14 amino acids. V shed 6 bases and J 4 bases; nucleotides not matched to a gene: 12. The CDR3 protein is CSAEHGQEIYEQYF. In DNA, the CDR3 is TGCAGTGCGGAGCACGGACAGGAGATATACGAGCAGTACTTC.

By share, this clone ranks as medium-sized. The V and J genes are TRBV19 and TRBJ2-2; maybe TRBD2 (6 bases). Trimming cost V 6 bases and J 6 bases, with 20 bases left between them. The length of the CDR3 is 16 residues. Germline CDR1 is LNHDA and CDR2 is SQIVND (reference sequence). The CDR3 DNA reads TGTGCCAGTAGAACGGGACTCGGCAGGGAGGCCGGGGAGCTGTTTTTT. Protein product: CASRTGLGREAGELFF.

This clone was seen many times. In DNA, the CDR3 is TGTGCCAGCAGCTTTACAGGGTCCGGGGAGCTGTTTTTT. Protein product: CASSFTGSGELFF. The chain joins TRBV5-5 to TRBJ2-2; D may be TRBD1 (6 bases). The CDR3 is made up of 13 amino acids. Germline V lookup: CDR1 SGHKS, CDR2 YYEKEE (reference sequence). V was pared by 2 bases and J by 6 bases, with 8 bases between.

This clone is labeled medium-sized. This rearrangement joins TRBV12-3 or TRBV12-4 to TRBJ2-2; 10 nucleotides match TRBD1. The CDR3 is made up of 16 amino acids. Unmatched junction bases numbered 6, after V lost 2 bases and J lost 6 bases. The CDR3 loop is CASSLRTGGSSGELFF. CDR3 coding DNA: TGTGCCAGCAGTTTACGGACAGGGGGAAGTTCCGGGGAGCTGTTTTTT.

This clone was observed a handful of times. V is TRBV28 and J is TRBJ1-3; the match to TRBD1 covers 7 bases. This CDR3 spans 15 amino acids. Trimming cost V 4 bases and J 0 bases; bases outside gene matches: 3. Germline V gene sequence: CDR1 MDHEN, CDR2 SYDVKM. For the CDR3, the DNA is TGTGCCAGCAGTTGGGGACAGATCTCTGGAAACACCATATATTTT. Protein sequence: CASSWGQISGNTIYF.

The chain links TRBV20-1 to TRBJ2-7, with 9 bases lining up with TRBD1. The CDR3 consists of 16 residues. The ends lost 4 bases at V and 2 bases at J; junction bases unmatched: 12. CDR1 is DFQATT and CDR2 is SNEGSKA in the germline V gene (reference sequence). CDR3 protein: CSAKKQGAWGAYEQYF. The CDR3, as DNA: TGCAGTGCTAAAAAACAGGGGGCGTGGGGTGCCTACGAGCAGTACTTC.

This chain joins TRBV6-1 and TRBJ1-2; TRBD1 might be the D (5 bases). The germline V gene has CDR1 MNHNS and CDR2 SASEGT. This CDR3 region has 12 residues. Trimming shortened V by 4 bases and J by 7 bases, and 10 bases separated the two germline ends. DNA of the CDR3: TGTGCCAGCAGTGGTACAGGTGCTGGCTACACCTTC. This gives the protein CASSGTGAGYTF.

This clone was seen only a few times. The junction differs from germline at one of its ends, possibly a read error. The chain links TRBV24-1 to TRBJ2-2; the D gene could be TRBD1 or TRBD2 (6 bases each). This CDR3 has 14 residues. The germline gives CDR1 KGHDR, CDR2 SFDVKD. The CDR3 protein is CATSGSGDTGGLFF. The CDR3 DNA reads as TGTGCCACCAGTGGGTCCGGGGACACCGGGGGGCTGTTTTTT.

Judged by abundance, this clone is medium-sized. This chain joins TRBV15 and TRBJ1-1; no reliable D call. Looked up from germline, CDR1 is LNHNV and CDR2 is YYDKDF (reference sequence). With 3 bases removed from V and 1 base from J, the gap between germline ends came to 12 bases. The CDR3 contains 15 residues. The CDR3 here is CATSRPRPQNTEAFF. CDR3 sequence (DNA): TGTGCCACCAGCAGGCCCCGGCCCCAGAACACTGAAGCTTTCTTT.

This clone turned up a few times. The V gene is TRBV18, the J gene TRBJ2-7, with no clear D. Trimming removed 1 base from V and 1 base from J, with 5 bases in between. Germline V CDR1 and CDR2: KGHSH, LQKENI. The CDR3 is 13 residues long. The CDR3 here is CASSPRVSYEQYF. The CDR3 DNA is TGTGCCAGCTCACCACGGGTTTCCTACGAGCAGTACTTC.

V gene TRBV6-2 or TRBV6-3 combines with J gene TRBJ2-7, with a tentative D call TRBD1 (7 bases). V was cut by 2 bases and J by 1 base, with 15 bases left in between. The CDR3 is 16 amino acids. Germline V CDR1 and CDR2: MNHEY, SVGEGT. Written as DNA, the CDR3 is TGTGCCAGCAGTTACGGAGGGACAGCCAGATCCTACGAGCAGTACGTC. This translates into CASSYGGTARSYEQYV.

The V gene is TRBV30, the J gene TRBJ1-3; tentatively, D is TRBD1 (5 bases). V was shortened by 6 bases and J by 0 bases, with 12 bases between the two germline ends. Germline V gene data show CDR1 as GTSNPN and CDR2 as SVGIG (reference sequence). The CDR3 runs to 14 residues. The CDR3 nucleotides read TGTGCCTGCGGCGCTGGGGGCTCTGGAAACACCATATATTTT. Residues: CACGAGGSGNTIYF.

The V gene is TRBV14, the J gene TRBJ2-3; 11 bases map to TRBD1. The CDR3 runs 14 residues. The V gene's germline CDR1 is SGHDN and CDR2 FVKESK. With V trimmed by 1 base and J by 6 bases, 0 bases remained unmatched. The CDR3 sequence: CASSQGTGGDTQYF. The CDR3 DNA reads TGTGCCAGCAGCCAAGGGACAGGGGGCGATACGCAGTATTTT.